The source of this TCR beta chain is a study of cytomegalovirus exposure and HLA in healthy donors. For the study at large: Within an early data release were about 85 million unique TCRs drawn from HLA-typed donors.

Study findings and constraints: Later analysis placed DRB1 highest and HLA-C lowest in TCR association rates, which differed by HLA locus. In vitro assays verified that three CMV-associated chains recognized CMV antigens specifically.

The CDR3 spans 16 residues. The V end was cut by 2 bases, the J end by 8 bases, with 19 bases between. The V gene's germline CDR1 is MNHNS and CDR2 SASEGT. Researchers ran the PCR with 60 Vbeta and 13 Jbeta primers. Some clones are missing from TCRdb's copy, which holds only in-frame ones; the method was immunoSEQ multiplex PCR. The data show about 150,000 clones, around four fifths seen once. Concerning this clone: What it binds is unknown.

The sample consisted of PBMCs. The gene calls are TRBV6-1 and TRBJ2-4, with D perhaps matching TRBD1 (5 bases). The source of this sequence is a boy aged 2-9 years in good health and CMV-seronegative. This CDR3 reads CASSEIRQGSSHIQYF. The CDR3 DNA reads TGTGCCAGCAGTGAAATCCGCCAGGGATCGTCACACATTCAGTACTTC.